This TCR beta chain is from a study of PD-1 blockade in classical Hodgkin lymphoma. Study-level results: The CD4+ diversity rise by C4D1 was clearest in complete responders. The authors excluded patients who started nivolumab under 1 year after ASCT.

A remark on this clone: The antigen is undetermined.

Clones were read by immunoSEQ multiplex PCR, and TCRdb kept only the in-frame ones, dropping some. The repertoire holds some 62,000 clones, with about 87% as singletons. Per the germline V gene, CDR1 is SGHRS and CDR2 is YFSETQ. This CDR3 has 17 residues. V dropped 4 bases and J dropped 5 bases, with 24 bases sitting between them. Each and every patient relapsed after autologous stem cell transplantation, and patients got differing brentuximab vedotin exposure. The sequence was obtained from a human donor with classical Hodgkin lymphoma. J is TRBJ2-5 and V is TRBV5-1; D is undetermined. The sequencing used peripheral blood mononuclear cells (PBMCs), collected at baseline. DNA for the CDR3: TGCGCCAGCAGCCTCCGCCCCGCTTTGGGTGGCCAGGAGACCCAGTACTTC. It is translated as CASSLRPALGGQETQYF.